This record concerns one T cell receptor (beta chain) sequence. The data derive from a study of T cell repertoires in ileal Crohn's disease. In the study overall: M6 samples are neoterminal ileum biopsies from postoperative colonoscopy.

Documented time point: neoterminal ileum biopsy at postoperative endoscopy, about 6 months after surgery. Data came from immunoSEQ multiplex PCR; TCRdb stores just in-frame clones and leaves some out. The sample lists approximately 13,000 clones, around 78% occurring once. The material sequenced was ileal tissue. The clonotype comes from an adult with Crohn's disease.

This CDR3 is CASGIAGFYNEQFF. CDR3 nucleotide sequence: TGCGCCAGCGGGATAGCGGGATTCTACAATGAGCAGTTCTTC. The rearrangement uses TRBV5-1 and TRBJ2-1; the match to TRBD2 covers 8 bases. Germline values: CDR1 SGHRS, CDR2 YFSETQ. With 7 bases clipped from V and 3 bases from J, the junction kept 6 bases outside the gene matches. This CDR3 is built from 14 residues.